This T cell receptor beta chain was captured in a study of blood T cells in healthy people across ages. Study findings and constraints: Compared with aged donors, long-lived donors showed fewer expanded clones, suggesting selection. In the absence of known donor CMV status, changes in expanded clonotypes were possibly confounded. A strong correlation was found between TCR beta diversity and the percentage of naive T cells.

Each sample yielded at least 6 million isolated PBMCs. Germline values: CDR1 SGHAT, CDR2 FQNNGV. The CDR3 runs 14 residues. A note on this clonotype: What it recognizes is unknown. The junction and the germline gene differ at one end; a read error may be behind it.

Then a second PCR, running about 6 to 12 cycles, was carried out with a sample-barcoded 5' primer and a J-beta primer mix. Each CDR3 protein gets one entry after TCRdb re-called the 5' RACE reads with MiXCR. The sample holds roughly 1,800,000 distinct CDR3 sequences, about 50% seen once. This chain uses TRBV11-2 with TRBJ2-5; TRBD1 is a possible D gene (6 bases). The source is a woman aged 40-49 years in good health. What was sequenced was blood. CDR3 in DNA: TGTGCCAGCAGCCCTTACAGGGTCCAAGGGACCCAGTACTTC. This encodes CASSPYRVQGTQYF.